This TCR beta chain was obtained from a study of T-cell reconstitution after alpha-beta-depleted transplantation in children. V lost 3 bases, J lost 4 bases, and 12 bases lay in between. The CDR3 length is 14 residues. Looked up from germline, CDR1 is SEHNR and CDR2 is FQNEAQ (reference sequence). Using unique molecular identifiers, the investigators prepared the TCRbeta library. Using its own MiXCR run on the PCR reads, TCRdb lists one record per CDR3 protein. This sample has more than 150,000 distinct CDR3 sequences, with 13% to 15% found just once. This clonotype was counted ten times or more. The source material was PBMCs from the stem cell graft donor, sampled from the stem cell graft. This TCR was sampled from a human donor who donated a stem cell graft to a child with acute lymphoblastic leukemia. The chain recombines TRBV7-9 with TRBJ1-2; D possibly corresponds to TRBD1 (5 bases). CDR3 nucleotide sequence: TGTGCCAGCAGCTTCACGGGGCGCAGCTATGGCTACACCTTC. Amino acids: CASSFTGRSYGYTF.